The rows below give T cell receptor beta chains drawn from one sample of a study of T cell responses to AZD1222 COVID-19 vaccine. Assay used: immunoSEQ multiplex PCR; TCRdb lists only in-frame clones, some missing. The data contain some 150,000 clones, about 89% of them singletons. The sequencing here drew on peripheral blood, taken on day 0 of MenACWY control vaccination. The receptors were sampled from an adult in good health. CDR3s include the opening cysteine and the closing phenylalanine or tryptophan. Each record gives: CDR3 DNA, CDR3 protein, clone size, J gene, D gene, V gene. A D gene is named only where the DNA matches it firmly. For some rows the clone size is stated as once, few or many, or as a class when expanded; others skip it.

cdr3_nt: TGTGCCAGCAGCCAGGGGACCTTCTCTGAAGCTTTCTTT
cdr3_aa: CASSQGTFSEAFF
clone_size: -
j_call: TRBJ1-1
d_call: -
v_call: TRBV3-1/TRBV3-2

cdr3_nt: TGTGCCAGCAGCCAAAGGGGGCCCCTTAAGGGGGAGCTGTTTTTT
cdr3_aa: CASSQRGPLKGELFF
clone_size: once
j_call: TRBJ2-2
d_call: TRBD1
v_call: TRBV3-1/TRBV3-2

cdr3_nt: TGTGCCAGCACTCCGAGGTCGGGGCTCTCTGGAAACACCATATATTTT
cdr3_aa: CASTPRSGLSGNTIYF
clone_size: -
j_call: TRBJ1-3
d_call: -
v_call: TRBV2

cdr3_nt: TGCGCCAGCAGCTCCCCCTACGAGCAGTACTTC
cdr3_aa: CASSSPYEQYF
clone_size: -
j_call: TRBJ2-7
d_call: -
v_call: TRBV5-1

cdr3_nt: TGTGCCAGCAGCCCCGGGCCCTACGAGCAGTACTTC
cdr3_aa: CASSPGPYEQYF
clone_size: -
j_call: TRBJ2-7
d_call: -
v_call: TRBV11-2

cdr3_nt: TGTGCCAGCGGTACCGGACGGTATAGCAATCAGCCCCAGCATTTT
cdr3_aa: CASGTGRYSNQPQHF
clone_size: -
j_call: TRBJ1-5
d_call: -
v_call: TRBV6-5

cdr3_nt: TGTGCCAGCAGCTTAGCCGGGACTAGCGGGAGAATATACAATGAGCAGTTCTTC
cdr3_aa: CASSLAGTSGRIYNEQFF
clone_size: -
j_call: TRBJ2-1
d_call: TRBD2
v_call: TRBV11-2

cdr3_nt: TGCGCCAGCAGGGCTCCTCTGCGGAACACTGAAGCTTTCTTT
cdr3_aa: CASRAPLRNTEAFF
clone_size: -
j_call: TRBJ1-1
d_call: -
v_call: TRBV5-1

cdr3_nt: TGTGCCAGCAGCCAAGATTTACCAGGACCCTACGAGCAGTACTTC
cdr3_aa: CASSQDLPGPYEQYF
clone_size: -
j_call: TRBJ2-7
d_call: -
v_call: TRBV3-1/TRBV3-2

cdr3_nt: TGTGCCTGGAGTCCGACAGGGGGGATGTCCTATAATTCACCCCTCCACTTT
cdr3_aa: CAWSPTGGMSYNSPLHF
clone_size: -
j_call: TRBJ1-6
d_call: TRBD1
v_call: TRBV30

cdr3_nt: TGCGCCAGCAGCCCGACACATACCGGGGAGCTGTTTTTT
cdr3_aa: CASSPTHTGELFF
clone_size: -
j_call: TRBJ2-2
d_call: -
v_call: TRBV5-1

cdr3_nt: TGTGCCAGCAGCGTGGATACTGGGAACTATGGCTACACCTTC
cdr3_aa: CASSVDTGNYGYTF
clone_size: once
j_call: TRBJ1-2
d_call: -
v_call: TRBV9

cdr3_nt: TGTGCCAGTAGTCAGGCGGGGGAGGGCACTGAAGCTTTCTTT
cdr3_aa: CASSQAGEGTEAFF
clone_size: once
j_call: TRBJ1-1
d_call: -
v_call: TRBV19

cdr3_nt: TGCGCCAGCAACGGTGGGACTGAAGCTTTCTTT
cdr3_aa: CASNGGTEAFF
clone_size: -
j_call: TRBJ1-1
d_call: -
v_call: TRBV5-1

cdr3_nt: TGCGCCAGCAGCCTTCTCGGACAGGGACGGGTATACACCTTC
cdr3_aa: CASSLLGQGRVYTF
clone_size: once
j_call: TRBJ1-2
d_call: TRBD1
v_call: TRBV5-1

cdr3_nt: TGCGCCAGCAGCCCGGTGGGGAATACCGGGGAGCTGTTTTTT
cdr3_aa: CASSPVGNTGELFF
clone_size: once
j_call: TRBJ2-2
d_call: -
v_call: TRBV5-1

cdr3_nt: TGTGCCAGCAGCTATGGGCCCTCCTACGAGCAGTACTTC
cdr3_aa: CASSYGPSYEQYF
clone_size: -
j_call: TRBJ2-7
d_call: -
v_call: TRBV28

cdr3_nt: TGTGCCAGCAGCCTCCACCCGGCAGGGGGGAAGAACACTGAAGCTTTCTTT
cdr3_aa: CASSLHPAGGKNTEAFF
clone_size: -
j_call: TRBJ1-1
d_call: TRBD1
v_call: TRBV5-5

cdr3_nt: TGTGCCAGCAGCTTAGGGATAGGGTCTCCTCTGAGGACAGATACGCAGTATTTT
cdr3_aa: CASSLGIGSPLRTDTQYF
clone_size: -
j_call: TRBJ2-3
d_call: -
v_call: TRBV7-2

cdr3_nt: TGTGCCAGCAGCCATACAGGGGTGGACTATGGCTACACCTTC
cdr3_aa: CASSHTGVDYGYTF
clone_size: -
j_call: TRBJ1-2
d_call: TRBD1
v_call: TRBV6-5

cdr3_nt: TGTGCCAGCAGCCCCAGACAGGGGAGCAATCAGCCCCAGCATTTT
cdr3_aa: CASSPRQGSNQPQHF
clone_size: -
j_call: TRBJ1-5
d_call: TRBD1
v_call: TRBV6-5

cdr3_nt: TGTGCCAGCATCCGGGGGGAGAACACTGAAGCTTTCTTT
cdr3_aa: CASIRGENTEAFF
clone_size: -
j_call: TRBJ1-1
d_call: -
v_call: TRBV6-5

cdr3_nt: TGTGCCAGCAGAGTTACCGGAGGCTCTGGAAACACCATATATTTT
cdr3_aa: CASRVTGGSGNTIYF
clone_size: once
j_call: TRBJ1-3
d_call: -
v_call: TRBV5-6

cdr3_nt: TGTGCCAGCAGCGTCCAGCGGGAGACCGGGGAGCTGTTTTTT
cdr3_aa: CASSVQRETGELFF
clone_size: many
j_call: TRBJ2-2
d_call: TRBD2
v_call: TRBV9